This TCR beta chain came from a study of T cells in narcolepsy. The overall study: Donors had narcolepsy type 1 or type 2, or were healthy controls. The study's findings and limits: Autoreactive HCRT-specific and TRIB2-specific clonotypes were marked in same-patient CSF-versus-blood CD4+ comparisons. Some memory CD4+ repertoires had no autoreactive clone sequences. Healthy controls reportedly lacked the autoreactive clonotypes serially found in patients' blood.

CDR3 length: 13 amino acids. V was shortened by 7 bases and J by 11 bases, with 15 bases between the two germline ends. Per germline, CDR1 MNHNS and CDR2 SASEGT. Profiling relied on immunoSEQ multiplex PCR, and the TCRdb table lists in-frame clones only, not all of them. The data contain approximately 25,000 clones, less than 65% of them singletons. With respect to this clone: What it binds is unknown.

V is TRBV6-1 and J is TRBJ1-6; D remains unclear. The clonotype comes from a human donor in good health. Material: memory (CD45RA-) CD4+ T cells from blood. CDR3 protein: CASTLNYMAPLHF. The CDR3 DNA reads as TGTGCCAGCACCTTGAACTACATGGCACCCCTCCACTTT.